A selection of T cell receptor beta chains follows, all from one sample in a study of T-cell reconstitution after alpha-beta-depleted transplantation in children. TCRdb called the PCR reads again in MiXCR, with one record for every CDR3 protein. This sample has approximately 200,000 distinct CDR3 sequences, with roughly 15% found just once. The sample in question was PBMCs from the stem cell graft donor, obtained from the stem cell graft. The receptors stem from a human donor who donated a stem cell graft to a child with acute lymphoblastic leukemia. Both conserved end residues are part of each CDR3. Not every row has a clone size; where given, it reads once, few, many or a size class.

CDR3	V	J	size
CASSLGQRTYNEQFF	TRBV5-1	TRBJ2-1	many
CASSFSEIPDTQYF	TRBV12-3/TRBV12-4	TRBJ2-3	many
CASSYRMSGANVLTF	TRBV12-3/TRBV12-4	TRBJ2-6	-
CASSLVGGRQFF	TRBV27	TRBJ2-1	many
CSVGEGRGTEAFF	TRBV29-1	TRBJ1-1	many
CASSFDTGEGTGELFF	TRBV5-6	TRBJ2-2	many
CASSLAPGLEEGETQYF	TRBV12-3/TRBV12-4	TRBJ2-5	many
CASSYSYLETQYF	TRBV6-5	TRBJ2-5	many
CASSFGASGRDTTQYF	TRBV5-6	TRBJ2-5	-
CASSLSISGTGASSPDTQYF	TRBV5-1	TRBJ2-3	once
CAGKTSGSYYTGELFF	TRBV11-2	TRBJ2-2	-
CASSPEGAKSFGELSGANVLTF	TRBV18	TRBJ2-6	-
CASNRVTSYEQYF	TRBV12-3/TRBV12-4	TRBJ2-7	many
CASSSSGQETQYF	TRBV2	TRBJ2-5	many
CASSSDPRRETQYF	TRBV7-9	TRBJ2-5	-
CASSLGPGANEQFF	TRBV5-1	TRBJ2-1	many
CAISESTSGSGEQFF	TRBV10-3	TRBJ2-1	many
CASSTGPGVSVLFF	TRBV5-1	TRBJ2-2	many
CAISPTSGTDTQYF	TRBV10-3	TRBJ2-3	many
CASSLEGVSYNEQFF	TRBV5-1	TRBJ2-1	many
CASSLGAGTTYSYEQYF	TRBV12-3/TRBV12-4	TRBJ2-7	few
CASSEWGTQHF	TRBV6-1	TRBJ1-5	many
CASSIWTGTGGREQFF	TRBV7-9	TRBJ2-1	many
CASSLALRTGVDGGELFF	TRBV7-6	TRBJ2-2	many
CASARRWDIRNYEQYF	TRBV25-1	TRBJ2-7	many